The T cell receptor (beta chain) described here comes from a study of identical twins (TCRdb year 2016). In terms of the full investigation: To test whether fetal clonotypes persist, this study deep-sequenced TCR alpha and beta repertoires from monozygotic twins, from unrelated adults of various ages, and from cord blood. To rule out contamination, replicate twin experiments were performed at different times with different library preparation protocols.

Overall study results and their limits: Abundant cord blood beta clonotypes had fewer insertions, young adult naive repertoires showed a similar but weaker trend, and memory repertoires showed no such trend. Zero-insertion analyses could be partly confounded by invariant T cells such as MAIT and iNKT, though diverse VJ usage argued against such confounding for most clonotypes. Because the same donors could not be followed over many years, conclusions were based on cross-sectional statistical analysis. In beta out-of-frame sequences, excess twin sharing was weaker, because having fewer shared sequences lowered the signal-to-noise ratio. Out-of-frame TCR alpha sequences shared between twins showed an excess of low generation-probability sequences compared with coincidental sharing between unrelated individuals. Out-of-frame TCR alpha sharing in monozygotic twins was systematically underestimated by recombination models, whereas sharing between unrelated individuals was in agreement with the recombination models.

All donors were healthy Caucasians. Three unrelated non-twin adults were also sequenced: a male aged 18 to 30, a male aged 50 to 60 and a female aged 50 to 60. Miltenyi CD45RO+ enrichment and human naive T-cell isolation kits were used to isolate memory (CD45RO+) and naive T cells from PBMC. The library was made by 5' RACE. Sequencer: Illumina HiSeq 2000. A universal primer binding site was introduced by template switching, and a unique molecular identifier was present in the final cDNA, enabling accurate counting of TCR cDNA molecules. First-strand cDNA for TCR alpha and beta chains was synthesized from specific primers in the conserved constant-segment region. To control for contamination, every cDNA library was double barcoded, receiving both a SMART-Mk sample barcode and Illumina barcodes. TruSeq adapter sequences and Illumina sample barcodes were added in two successive PCR steps. The Illumina HiSeq platform was used with custom primers to sequence TCR alpha and beta cDNA libraries. The authors' analysis ran thus. Raw reads were processed with MiGEC to extract unique molecular identifiers, and MiXCR was used to determine CDR3 positions. Recombination models were inferred per individual with the repgenHMM and IGoR tools using an EM algorithm. The tcR package in R was used for shared clonotype analysis, with sharing normalized by the product of cloneset sizes. To study raw recombination free of thymic and clonal selection effects, out-of-frame nonproductive sequences were analyzed. In-frame beta chains were kept once TCRdb had trimmed the public reads at Q25 with fastp and called clones with MiXCR. All rows with the same CDR3 protein become a single entry with the most common DNA and genes. TCRdb assigned the V and J calls; the authors' analysis was not used. For this sample there are approximately 700,000 distinct CDR3 sequences; around 6% appear just once. The top ten clonotypes cover 1.5% to 2% of the sample.

V gives up 7 bases and J gives up 1 base, and the segment between their germline ends measures 16 bases. Taken from cysteine to phenylalanine, the CDR3 has 15 residues. Just CDR3 DNA is preserved here, 45 bases in frame from base 1. CDR1 SNHLY and CDR2 FYNNEI were looked up in the germline V gene. This clonotype appeared a few times. No cognate antigen has been identified for it. No base qualities exist here, and no much larger clone lies one base off it. The rearranged segments are TRBV2 and TRBJ2-5; a tentative D match to TRBD1 spans 5 bases. The sample consisted of naive T cells sorted from blood. Taken with the paper, the label for cell subset or site translates to: cells isolated with a human naive T-cell isolation kit. This receptor was identified in a man aged 18 to 29 in good health. The base sequence is TGTGCCAGCAAAAGGGGCGGCAAATTCCAAGAGACCCAGTACTTC. Its protein is CASKRGGKFQETQYF.